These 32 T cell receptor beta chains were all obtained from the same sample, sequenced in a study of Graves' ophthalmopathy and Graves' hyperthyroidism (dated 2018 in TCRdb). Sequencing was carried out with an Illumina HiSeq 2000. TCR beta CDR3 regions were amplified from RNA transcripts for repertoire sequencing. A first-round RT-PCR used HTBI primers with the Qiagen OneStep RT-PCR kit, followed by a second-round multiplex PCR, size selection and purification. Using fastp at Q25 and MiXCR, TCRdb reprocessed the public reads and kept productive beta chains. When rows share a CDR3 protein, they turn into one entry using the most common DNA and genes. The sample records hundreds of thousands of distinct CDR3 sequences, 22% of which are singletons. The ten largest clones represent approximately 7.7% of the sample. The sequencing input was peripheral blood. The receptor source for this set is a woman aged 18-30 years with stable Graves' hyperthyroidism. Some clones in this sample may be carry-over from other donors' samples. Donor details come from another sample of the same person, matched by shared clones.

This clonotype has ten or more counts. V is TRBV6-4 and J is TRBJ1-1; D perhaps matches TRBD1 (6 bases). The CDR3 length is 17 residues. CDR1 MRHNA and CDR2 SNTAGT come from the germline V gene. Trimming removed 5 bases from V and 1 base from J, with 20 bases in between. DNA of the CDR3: TGTGCCAGCAGTCACCCCTCGACAGGCCCTGGGAACACTGAAGCTTTCTTT. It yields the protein CASSHPSTGPGNTEAFF.

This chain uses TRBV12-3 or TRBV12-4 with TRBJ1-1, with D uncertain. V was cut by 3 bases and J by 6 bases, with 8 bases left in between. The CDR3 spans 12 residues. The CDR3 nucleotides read TGTGCCAGCAGTTTTTGGCCCGCTGAAGCTTTCTTT. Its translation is CASSFWPAEAFF.

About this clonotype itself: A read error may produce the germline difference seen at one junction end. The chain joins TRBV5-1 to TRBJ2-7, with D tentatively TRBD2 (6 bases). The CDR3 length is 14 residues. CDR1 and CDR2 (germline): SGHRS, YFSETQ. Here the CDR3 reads CASSLQDGLYEQYF. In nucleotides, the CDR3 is TGCGCCAGCAGCTTGCAGGACGGACTATACGAACAGTACTTC.

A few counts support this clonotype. The CDR3 DNA reads as TGTGCCAGCAACCCCGCCGGGGGTGACACTGAAGCTTTCTTT. Its protein product is CASNPAGGDTEAFF. The rearrangement links TRBV6-1 to TRBJ1-1, with D maybe TRBD1 (5 bases). The germline CDR1 and CDR2 sequences are MNHNS and SASEGT. CDR3 size: 14 residues. V was trimmed by 7 bases and J by 3 bases, leaving 15 bases between them.

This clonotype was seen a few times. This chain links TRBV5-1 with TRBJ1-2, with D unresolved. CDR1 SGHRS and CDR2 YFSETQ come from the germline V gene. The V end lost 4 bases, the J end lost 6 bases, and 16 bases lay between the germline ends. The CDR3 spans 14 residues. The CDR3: CASSQGSPGHGYTF. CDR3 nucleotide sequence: TGCGCCAGCAGCCAAGGGTCCCCTGGACATGGCTACACCTTC.

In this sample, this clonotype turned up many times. CDR3 in amino acids: CSALDTLNTEAFF. As DNA, the CDR3 is TGCAGTGCTCTGGACACCCTGAACACTGAAGCTTTCTTT. The chain couples TRBV20-1 to TRBJ1-1; a possible D gene is TRBD1 (5 bases). Germline V CDR1 and CDR2: DFQATT, SNEGSKA (reference sequence). This CDR3 has 13 residues. Trimming shortened V by 5 bases and J by 0 bases, and 10 bases separated the two germline ends.

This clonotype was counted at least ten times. CDR3 sequence: CASSETGDAEAFF. The CDR3 DNA reads TGTGCCAGCAGCGAGACAGGGGACGCTGAAGCTTTCTTT. V gene TRBV7-3 combines with J gene TRBJ1-1; 8 bases agree with TRBD1. J gave up 6 bases and V 5 bases, and 5 bases lay outside the gene matches. Germline V gene data show CDR1 as SGHTA and CDR2 as FQGTGA. This CDR3 is 13 amino acids long.

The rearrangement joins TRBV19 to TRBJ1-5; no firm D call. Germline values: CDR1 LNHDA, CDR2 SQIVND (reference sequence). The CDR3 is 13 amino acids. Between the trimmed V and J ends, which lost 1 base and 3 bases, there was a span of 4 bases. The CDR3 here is CASSIGPNQPQHF. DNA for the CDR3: TGTGCCAGTAGTATAGGGCCCAATCAGCCCCAGCATTTT.

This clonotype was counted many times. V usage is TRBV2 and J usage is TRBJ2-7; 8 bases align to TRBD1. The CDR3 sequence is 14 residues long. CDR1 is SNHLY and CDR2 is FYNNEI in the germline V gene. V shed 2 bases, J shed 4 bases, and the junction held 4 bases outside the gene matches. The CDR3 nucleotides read TGTGCCAGCAGTGAATCTCAGGGGGCGTACGAGCAGTACTTC. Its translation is CASSESQGAYEQYF.

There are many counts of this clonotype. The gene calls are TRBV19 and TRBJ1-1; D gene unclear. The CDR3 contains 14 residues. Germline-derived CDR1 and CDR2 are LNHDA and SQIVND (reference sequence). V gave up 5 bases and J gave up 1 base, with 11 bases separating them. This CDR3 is CASSSQPRNTEAFF. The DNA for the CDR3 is TGTGCCAGTAGTTCACAGCCGAGGAACACTGAAGCTTTCTTT.

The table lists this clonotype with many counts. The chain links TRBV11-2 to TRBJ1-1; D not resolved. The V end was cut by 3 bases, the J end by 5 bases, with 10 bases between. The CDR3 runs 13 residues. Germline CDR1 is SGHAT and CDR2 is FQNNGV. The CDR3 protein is CASSFGRGTEAFF. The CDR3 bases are TGTGCCAGCAGCTTCGGTAGAGGGACTGAAGCTTTCTTT.

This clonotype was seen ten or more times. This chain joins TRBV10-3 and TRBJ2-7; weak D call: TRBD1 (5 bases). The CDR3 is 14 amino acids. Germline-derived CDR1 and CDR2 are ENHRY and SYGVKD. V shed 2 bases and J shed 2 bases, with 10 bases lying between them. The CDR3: CAISERTLTYEQYF. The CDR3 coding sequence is TGTGCCATCAGTGAGCGGACACTAACCTACGAGCAGTACTTC.

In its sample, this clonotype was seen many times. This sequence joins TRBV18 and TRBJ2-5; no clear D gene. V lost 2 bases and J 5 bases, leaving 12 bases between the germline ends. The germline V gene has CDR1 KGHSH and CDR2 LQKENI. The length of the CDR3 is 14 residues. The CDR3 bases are TGTGCCAGCTCACCATGGACCGAGGAGGAGACCCAGTACTTC. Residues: CASSPWTEEETQYF.

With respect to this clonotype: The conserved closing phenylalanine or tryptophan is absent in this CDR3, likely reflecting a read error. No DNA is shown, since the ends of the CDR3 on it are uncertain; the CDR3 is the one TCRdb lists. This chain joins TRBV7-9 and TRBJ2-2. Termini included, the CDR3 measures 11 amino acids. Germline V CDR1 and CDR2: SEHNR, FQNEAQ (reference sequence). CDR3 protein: CAGLDTGELLV.

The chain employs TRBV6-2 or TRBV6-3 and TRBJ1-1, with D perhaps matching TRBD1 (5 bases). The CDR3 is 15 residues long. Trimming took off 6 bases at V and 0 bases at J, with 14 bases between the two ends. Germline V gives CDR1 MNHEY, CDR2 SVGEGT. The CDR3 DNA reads TGTGCCAGCAGGCCCGCGGGACGCTTGAACACTGAAGCTTTCTTT. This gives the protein CASRPAGRLNTEAFF.

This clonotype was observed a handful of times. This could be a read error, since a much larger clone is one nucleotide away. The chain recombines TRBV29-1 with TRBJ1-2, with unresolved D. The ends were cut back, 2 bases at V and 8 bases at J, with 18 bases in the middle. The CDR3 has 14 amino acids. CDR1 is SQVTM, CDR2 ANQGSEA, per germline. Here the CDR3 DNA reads TGCAGCGTTGAACTCGAACACGGATGGCGCGGCTACACCTTC. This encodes CSVELEHGWRGYTF.

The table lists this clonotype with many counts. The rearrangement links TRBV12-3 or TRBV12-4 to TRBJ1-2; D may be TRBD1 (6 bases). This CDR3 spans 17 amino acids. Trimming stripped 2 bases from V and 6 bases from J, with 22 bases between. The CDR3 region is CASSLYIGGGRLDGYTF. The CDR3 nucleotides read TGTGCCAGCAGTTTATATATTGGTGGGGGGCGCCTCGATGGCTACACCTTC.

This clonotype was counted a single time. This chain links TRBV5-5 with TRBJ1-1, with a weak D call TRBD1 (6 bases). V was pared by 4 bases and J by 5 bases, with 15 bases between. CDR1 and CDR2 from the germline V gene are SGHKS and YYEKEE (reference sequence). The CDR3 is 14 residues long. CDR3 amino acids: CASSRSYRVTEAFF. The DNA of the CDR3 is TGTGCCAGCAGCCGATCGTACAGGGTTACTGAAGCTTTCTTT.

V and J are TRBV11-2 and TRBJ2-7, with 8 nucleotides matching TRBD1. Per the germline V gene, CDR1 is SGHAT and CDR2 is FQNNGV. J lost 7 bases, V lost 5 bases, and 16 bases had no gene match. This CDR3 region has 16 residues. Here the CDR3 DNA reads TGTGCCAGCAGCCTGGCACCCAGGGGGCACCTATGGGAGCAGTACTTC. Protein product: CASSLAPRGHLWEQYF.

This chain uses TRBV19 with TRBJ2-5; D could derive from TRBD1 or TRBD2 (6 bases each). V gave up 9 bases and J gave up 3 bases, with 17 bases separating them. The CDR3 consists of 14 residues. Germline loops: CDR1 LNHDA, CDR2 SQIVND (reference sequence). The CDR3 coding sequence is TGTGCCAGCAAACCCTACAGGGAGGAAGAGACCCAGTACTTC. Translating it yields CASKPYREEETQYF.

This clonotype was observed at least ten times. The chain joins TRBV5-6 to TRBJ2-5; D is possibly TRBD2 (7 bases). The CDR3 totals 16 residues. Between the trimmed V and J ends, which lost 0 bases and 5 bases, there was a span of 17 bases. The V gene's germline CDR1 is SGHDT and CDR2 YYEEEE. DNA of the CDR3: TGTGCCAGCAGCTTGGTGGGGGGGGCGCCGGAGGAGACCCAGTACTTC. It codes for CASSLVGGAPEETQYF.

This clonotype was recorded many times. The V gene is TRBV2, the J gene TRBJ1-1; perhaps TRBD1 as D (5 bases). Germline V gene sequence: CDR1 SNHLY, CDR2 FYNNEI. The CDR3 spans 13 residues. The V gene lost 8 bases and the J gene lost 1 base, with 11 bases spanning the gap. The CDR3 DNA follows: TGTGCCAGCGGGGGGTCCAAGAACACTGAAGCTTTCTTT. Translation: CASGGSKNTEAFF. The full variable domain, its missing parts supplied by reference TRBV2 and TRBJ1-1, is EPEVTQTPSHQVTQMGQEVILRCVPISNHLYFYWYRQILGQKVEFLVSFYNNEISEKSEIFDDQFSVERPDGSNFTLKIRSTKLEDSAMYFCASGGSKNTEAFFGQGTRLTVV.

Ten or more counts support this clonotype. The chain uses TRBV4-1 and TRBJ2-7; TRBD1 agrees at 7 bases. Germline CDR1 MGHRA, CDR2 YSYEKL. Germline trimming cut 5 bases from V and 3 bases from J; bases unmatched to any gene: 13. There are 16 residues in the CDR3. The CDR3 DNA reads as TGCGCCAGCAGCACCGTAACTACAGGGGATTTCTACGAGCAGTACTTC. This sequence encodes CASSTVTTGDFYEQYF.

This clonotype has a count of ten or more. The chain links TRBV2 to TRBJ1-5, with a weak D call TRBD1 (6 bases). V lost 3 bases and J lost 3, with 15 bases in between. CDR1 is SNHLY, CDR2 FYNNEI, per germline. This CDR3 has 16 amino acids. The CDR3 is CASSDLGQKPNQPQHF. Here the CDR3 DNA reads TGTGCCAGCAGTGATTTAGGACAGAAACCCAATCAGCCCCAGCATTTT.

CDR3 protein: CASSVAEGSGTQGPQYF. CDR3 coding DNA: TGTGCCAGCAGCGTAGCCGAAGGGAGTGGTACCCAGGGGCCCCAGTACTTC. The rearrangement uses TRBV9 and TRBJ2-5; tentatively, D is TRBD1 (6 bases). The V gene lost 0 bases and the J gene lost 9 bases, with 24 bases spanning the gap. The CDR3 covers 17 residues. CDR1 and CDR2 (germline): SGDLS, YYNGEE.

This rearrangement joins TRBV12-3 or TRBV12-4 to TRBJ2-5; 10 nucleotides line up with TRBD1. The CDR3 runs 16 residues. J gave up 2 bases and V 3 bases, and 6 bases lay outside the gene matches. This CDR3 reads CASSFGDRGWQETQYF. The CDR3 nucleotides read TGTGCCAGCAGTTTTGGGGACAGGGGTTGGCAAGAGACCCAGTACTTC.

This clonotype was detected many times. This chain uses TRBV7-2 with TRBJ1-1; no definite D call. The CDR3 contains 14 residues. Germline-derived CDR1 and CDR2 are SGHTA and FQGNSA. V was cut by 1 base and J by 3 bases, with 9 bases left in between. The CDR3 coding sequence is TGTGCCAGCAGCTTAGAGCGGGTTGACACTGAAGCTTTCTTT. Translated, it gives CASSLERVDTEAFF. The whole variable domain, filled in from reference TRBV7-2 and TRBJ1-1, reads GAGVSQSPSNKVTEKGKDVELRCDPISGHTALYWYRQSLGQGLEFLIYFQGNSAPDKSGLPSDRFSAERTGGSVSTLTIQRTQQEDSAVYLCASSLERVDTEAFFGQGTRLTVV.

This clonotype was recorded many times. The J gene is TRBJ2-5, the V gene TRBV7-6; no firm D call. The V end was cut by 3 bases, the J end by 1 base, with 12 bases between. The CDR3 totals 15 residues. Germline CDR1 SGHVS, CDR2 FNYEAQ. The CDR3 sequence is CASSLLRDIQETQYF. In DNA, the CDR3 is TGTGCCAGCAGCTTGCTTCGAGACATCCAAGAGACCCAGTACTTC.

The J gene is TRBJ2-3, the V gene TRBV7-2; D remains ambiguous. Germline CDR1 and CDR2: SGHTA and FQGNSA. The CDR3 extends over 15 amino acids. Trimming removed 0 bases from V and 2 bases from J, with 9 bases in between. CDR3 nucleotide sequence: TGTGCCAGCAGCTTAGCATCGGCCTACACAGATACGCAGTATTTT. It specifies CASSLASAYTDTQYF.

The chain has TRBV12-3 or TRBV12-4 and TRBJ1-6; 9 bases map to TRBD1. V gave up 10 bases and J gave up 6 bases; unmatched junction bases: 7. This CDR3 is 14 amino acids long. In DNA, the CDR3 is TGTGCCACCCAACAGGGGGCGCGTAATTCACCCCTCCACTTT. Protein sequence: CATQQGARNSPLHF.

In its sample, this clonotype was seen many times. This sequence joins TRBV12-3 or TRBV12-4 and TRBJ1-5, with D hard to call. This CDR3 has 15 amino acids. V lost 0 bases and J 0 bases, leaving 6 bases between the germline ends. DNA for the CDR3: TGTGCCAGCAGTTTAGCGCGGGATAGCAATCAGCCCCAGCATTTT. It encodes CASSLARDSNQPQHF.

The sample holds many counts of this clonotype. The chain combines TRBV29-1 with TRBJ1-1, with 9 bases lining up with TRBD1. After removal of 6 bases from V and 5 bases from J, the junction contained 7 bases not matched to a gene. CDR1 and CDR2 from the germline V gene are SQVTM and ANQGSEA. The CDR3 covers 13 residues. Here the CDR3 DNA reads TGCAGCGTCTTGACAGGGGGTTATACTGAAGCTTTCTTT. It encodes CSVLTGGYTEAFF. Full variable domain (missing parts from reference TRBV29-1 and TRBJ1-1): SAVISQKPSRDICQRGTSLTIQCQVDSQVTMMFWYRQQPGQSLTLIATANQGSEATYESGFVIDKFPISRPNLTFSTLTVSNMSPEDSSIYLCSVLTGGYTEAFFGQGTRLTVV.